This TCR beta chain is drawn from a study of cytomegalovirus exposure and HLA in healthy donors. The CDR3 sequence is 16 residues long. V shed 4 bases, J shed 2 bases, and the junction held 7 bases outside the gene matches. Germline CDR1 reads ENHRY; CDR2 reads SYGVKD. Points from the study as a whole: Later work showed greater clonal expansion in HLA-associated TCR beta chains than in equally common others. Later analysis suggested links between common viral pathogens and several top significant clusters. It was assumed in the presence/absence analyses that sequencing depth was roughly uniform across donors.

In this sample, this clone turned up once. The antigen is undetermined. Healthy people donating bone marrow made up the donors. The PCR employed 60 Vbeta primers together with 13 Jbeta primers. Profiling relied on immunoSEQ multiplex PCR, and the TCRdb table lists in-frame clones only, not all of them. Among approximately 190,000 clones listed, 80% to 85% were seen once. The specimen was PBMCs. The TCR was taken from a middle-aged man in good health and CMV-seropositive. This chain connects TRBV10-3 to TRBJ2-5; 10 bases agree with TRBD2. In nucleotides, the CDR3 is TGTGCCATCAGTGGGCTAGCGGGGGCCCTACAAGAGACCCAGTACTTC. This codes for CAISGLAGALQETQYF.